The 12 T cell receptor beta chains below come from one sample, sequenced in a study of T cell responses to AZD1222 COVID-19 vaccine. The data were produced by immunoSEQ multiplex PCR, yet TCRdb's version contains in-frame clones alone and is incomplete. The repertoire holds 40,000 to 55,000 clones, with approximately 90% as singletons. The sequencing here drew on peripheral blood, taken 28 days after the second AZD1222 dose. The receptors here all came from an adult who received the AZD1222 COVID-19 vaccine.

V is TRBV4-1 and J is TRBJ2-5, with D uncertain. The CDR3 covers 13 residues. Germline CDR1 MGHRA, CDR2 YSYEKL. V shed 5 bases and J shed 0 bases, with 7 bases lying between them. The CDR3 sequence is CASSLDYQETQYF. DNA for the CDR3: TGCGCCAGCAGCTTAGACTACCAAGAGACCCAGTACTTC.

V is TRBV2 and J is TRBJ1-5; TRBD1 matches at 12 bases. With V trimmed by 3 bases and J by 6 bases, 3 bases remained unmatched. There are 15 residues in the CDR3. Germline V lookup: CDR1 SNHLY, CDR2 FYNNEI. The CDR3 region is CASSDGDRGPQPQHF. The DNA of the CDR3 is TGTGCCAGCAGTGACGGGGACAGGGGGCCTCAGCCCCAGCATTTT.

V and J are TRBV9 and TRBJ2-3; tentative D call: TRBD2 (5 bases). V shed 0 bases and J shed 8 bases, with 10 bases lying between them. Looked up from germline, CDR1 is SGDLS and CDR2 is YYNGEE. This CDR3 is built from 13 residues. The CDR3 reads CASSVAREGTQYF. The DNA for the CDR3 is TGTGCCAGCAGCGTAGCGAGGGAAGGTACGCAGTATTTT.

CDR3: CASSLIGDRETQYF. The DNA for the CDR3 is TGTGCCAGCAGCCTTATAGGGGATCGAGAGACCCAGTACTTC. The chain recombines TRBV11-2 with TRBJ2-5, with D maybe TRBD1 (5 bases). V dropped 5 bases and J dropped 4 bases, with 14 bases sitting between them. Per the germline V gene, CDR1 is SGHAT and CDR2 is FQNNGV. This CDR3 contains 14 residues.

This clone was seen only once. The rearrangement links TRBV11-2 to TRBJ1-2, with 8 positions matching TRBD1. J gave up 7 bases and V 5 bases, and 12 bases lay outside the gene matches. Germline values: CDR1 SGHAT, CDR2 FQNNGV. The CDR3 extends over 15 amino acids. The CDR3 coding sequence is TGTGCCAGCAGCCCCTGGCAGGACAGGGTTTTTGGCTACACCTTC. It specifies CASSPWQDRVFGYTF.

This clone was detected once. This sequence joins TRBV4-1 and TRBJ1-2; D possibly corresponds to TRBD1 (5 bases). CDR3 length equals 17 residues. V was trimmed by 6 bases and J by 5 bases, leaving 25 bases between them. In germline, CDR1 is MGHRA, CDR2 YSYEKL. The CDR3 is CASRAGQRGEKRYGYTF. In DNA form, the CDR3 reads TGCGCCAGCAGGGCCGGTCAGAGAGGGGAAAAGAGGTATGGCTACACCTTC.

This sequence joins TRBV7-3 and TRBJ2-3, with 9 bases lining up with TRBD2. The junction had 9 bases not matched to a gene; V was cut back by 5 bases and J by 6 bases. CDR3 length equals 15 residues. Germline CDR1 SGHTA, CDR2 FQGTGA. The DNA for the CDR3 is TGTGCCAGCAGCCTAGTGGCGGGAGGGCTGGATACGCAGTATTTT. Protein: CASSLVAGGLDTQYF.

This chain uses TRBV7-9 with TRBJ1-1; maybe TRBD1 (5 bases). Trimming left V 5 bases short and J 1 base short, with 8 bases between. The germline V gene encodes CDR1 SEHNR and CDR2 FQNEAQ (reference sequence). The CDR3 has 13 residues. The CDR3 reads CASSPTENTEAFF. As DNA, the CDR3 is TGTGCCAGCAGCCCGACAGAGAACACTGAAGCTTTCTTT.

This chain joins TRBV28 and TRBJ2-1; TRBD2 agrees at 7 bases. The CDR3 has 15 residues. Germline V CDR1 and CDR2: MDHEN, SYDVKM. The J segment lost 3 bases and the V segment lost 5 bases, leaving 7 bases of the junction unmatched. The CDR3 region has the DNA TGTGCCAGCAGTCCCCGGGGAGGGAGCTACAATGAGCAGTTCTTC. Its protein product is CASSPRGGSYNEQFF.

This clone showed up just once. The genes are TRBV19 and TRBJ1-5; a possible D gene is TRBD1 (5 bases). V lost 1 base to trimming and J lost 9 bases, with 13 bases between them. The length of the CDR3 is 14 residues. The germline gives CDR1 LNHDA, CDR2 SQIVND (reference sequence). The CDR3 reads CASSIGDLGRPQHF. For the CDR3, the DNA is TGTGCCAGTAGTATAGGGGACCTTGGTAGGCCCCAGCATTTT.

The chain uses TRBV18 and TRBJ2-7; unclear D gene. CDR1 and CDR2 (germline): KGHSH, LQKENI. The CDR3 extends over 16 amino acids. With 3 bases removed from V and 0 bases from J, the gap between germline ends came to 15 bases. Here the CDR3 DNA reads TGTGCCAGCTCACCCGTTTTGACGGTTAGCTCCTACGAGCAGTACTTC. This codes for CASSPVLTVSSYEQYF.

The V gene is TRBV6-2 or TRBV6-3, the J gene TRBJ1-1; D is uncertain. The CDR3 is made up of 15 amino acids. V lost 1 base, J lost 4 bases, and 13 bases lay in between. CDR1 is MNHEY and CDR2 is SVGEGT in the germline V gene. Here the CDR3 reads CASSYFLLWGTEAFF. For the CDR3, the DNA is TGTGCCAGCAGTTACTTTCTACTTTGGGGCACTGAAGCTTTCTTT.